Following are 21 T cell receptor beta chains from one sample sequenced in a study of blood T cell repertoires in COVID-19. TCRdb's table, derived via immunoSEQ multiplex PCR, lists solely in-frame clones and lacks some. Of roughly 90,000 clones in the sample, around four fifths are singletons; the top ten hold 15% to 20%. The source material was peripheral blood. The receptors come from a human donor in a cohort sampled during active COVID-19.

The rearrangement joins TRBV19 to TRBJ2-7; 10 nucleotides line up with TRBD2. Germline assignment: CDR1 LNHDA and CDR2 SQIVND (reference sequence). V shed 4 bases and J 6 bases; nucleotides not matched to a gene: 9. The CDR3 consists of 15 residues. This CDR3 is CASSTQAGGPGEQYF. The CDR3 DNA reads TGTGCCAGTAGTACCCAAGCGGGAGGGCCAGGCGAGCAGTACTTC.

The chain's CDR3 is CASRSAAAYNEQFF. DNA of the CDR3: TGTGCCAGCAGGTCGGCGGCCGCCTACAATGAGCAGTTCTTC. The genes are TRBV28 and TRBJ2-1; D is unclear. V was clipped by 6 bases and J by 2 bases, with 11 bases between them. This CDR3 comprises 14 residues. Germline values: CDR1 MDHEN, CDR2 SYDVKM.

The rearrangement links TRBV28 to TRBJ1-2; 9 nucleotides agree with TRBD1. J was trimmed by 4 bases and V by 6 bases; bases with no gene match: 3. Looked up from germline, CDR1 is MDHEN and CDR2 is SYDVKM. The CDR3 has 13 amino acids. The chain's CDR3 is CASRQGAGYGYTF. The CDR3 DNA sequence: TGTGCCAGCAGACAGGGGGCAGGCTATGGCTACACCTTC.

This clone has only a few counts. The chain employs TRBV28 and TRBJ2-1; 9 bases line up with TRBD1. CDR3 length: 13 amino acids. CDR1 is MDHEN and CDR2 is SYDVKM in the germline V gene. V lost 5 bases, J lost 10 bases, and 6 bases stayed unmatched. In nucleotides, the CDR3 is TGTGCCAGCAGTCTCGGACAGGGGAGGGAGCAGTTCTTC. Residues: CASSLGQGREQFF.

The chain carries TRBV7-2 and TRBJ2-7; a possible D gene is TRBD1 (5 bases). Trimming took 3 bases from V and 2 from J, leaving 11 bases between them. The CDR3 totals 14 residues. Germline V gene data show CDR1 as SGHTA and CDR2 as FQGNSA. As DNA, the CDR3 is TGTGCCAGCAGCTTTGTCAAAGGGGCCTACGAGCAGTACTTC. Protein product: CASSFVKGAYEQYF.

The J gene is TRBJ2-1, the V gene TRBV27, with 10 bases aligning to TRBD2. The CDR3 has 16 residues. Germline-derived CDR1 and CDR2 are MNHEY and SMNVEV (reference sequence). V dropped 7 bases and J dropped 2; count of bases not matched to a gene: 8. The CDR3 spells CASKPERGGTYNEQFF. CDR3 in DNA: TGTGCCAGCAAACCCGAGCGGGGGGGTACCTACAATGAGCAGTTCTTC.

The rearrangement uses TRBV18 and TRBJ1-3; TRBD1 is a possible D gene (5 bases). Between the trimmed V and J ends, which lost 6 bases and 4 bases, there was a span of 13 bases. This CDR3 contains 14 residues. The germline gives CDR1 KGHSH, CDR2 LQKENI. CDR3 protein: CASSGGATGNTIYF. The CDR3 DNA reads TGTGCCAGCTCCGGTGGGGCGACGGGAAACACCATATATTTT.

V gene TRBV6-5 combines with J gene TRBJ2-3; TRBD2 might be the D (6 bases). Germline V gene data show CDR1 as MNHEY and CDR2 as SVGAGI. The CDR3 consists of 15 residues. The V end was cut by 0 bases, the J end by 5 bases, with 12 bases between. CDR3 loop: CASSYSGGRVDTQYF. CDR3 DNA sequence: TGTGCCAGCAGTTACTCCGGGGGTAGGGTAGATACGCAGTATTTT.

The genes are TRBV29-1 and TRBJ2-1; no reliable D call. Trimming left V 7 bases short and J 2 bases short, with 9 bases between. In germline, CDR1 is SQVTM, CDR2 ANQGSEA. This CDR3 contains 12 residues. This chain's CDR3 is CSARVTYNEQFF. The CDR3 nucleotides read TGCAGCGCCCGGGTGACCTACAATGAGCAGTTCTTC.

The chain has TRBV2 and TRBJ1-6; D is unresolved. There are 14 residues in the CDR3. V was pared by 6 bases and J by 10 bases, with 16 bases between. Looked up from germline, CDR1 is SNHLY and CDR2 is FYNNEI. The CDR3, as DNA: TGTGCCAGCAGGTTTCGGCAGGCGGGCTCACCCCTCCACTTT. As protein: CASRFRQAGSPLHF.

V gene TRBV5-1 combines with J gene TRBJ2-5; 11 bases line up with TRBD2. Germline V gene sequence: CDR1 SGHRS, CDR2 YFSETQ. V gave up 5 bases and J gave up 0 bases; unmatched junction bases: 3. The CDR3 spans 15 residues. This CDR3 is CASRNSGRDQETQYF. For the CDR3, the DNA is TGCGCCAGCAGAAATAGCGGGAGGGACCAAGAGACCCAGTACTTC.

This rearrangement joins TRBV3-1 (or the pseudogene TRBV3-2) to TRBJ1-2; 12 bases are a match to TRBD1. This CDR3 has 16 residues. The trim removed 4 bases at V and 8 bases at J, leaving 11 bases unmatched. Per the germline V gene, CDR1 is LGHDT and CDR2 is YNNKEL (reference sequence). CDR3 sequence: CASSPSGGQGAGGYTF. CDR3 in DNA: TGTGCCAGCAGCCCCAGCGGGGGACAGGGGGCAGGGGGCTACACCTTC.

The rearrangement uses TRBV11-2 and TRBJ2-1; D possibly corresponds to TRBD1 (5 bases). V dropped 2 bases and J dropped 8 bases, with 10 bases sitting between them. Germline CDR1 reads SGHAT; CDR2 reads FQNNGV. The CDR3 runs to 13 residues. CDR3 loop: CASSLSGKDEQFF. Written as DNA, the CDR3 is TGTGCCAGCAGCTTATCAGGGAAGGATGAGCAGTTCTTC.

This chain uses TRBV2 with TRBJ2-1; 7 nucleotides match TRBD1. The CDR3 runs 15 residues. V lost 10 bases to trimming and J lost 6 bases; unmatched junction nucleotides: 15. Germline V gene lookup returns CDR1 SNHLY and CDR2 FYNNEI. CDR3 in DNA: TGTGCCACCAAGAGACAGGGTACCGTCGGCAATGAGCAGTTCTTC. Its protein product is CATKRQGTVGNEQFF. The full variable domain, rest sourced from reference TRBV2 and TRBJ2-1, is EPEVTQTPSHQVTQMGQEVILRCVPISNHLYFYWYRQILGQKVEFLVSFYNNEISEKSEIFDDQFSVERPDGSNFTLKIRSTKLEDSAMYFCATKRQGTVGNEQFFGPGTRLTVL.

The CDR3 sequence is CASSPPTGNYGYTF. CDR3 sequence (DNA): TGTGCCAGCTCACCACCGACAGGGAACTATGGCTACACCTTC. This chain connects TRBV18 to TRBJ1-2; 7 bases fit TRBD1. The CDR3 totals 14 residues. Germline CDR1 and CDR2: KGHSH and LQKENI. J lost 2 bases, V lost 0 bases, and 0 bases had no gene match.

This CDR3 reads CASGREIVNIQYF. The CDR3 DNA is TGTGCCAGCGGCCGGGAGATCGTAAACATTCAGTACTTC. The chain employs TRBV6-5 and TRBJ2-4; tentatively, D is TRBD2 (6 bases). Per germline, CDR1 MNHEY and CDR2 SVGAGI. The ends were cut back, 8 bases at V and 6 bases at J, with 14 bases in the middle. The length of the CDR3 is 13 residues.

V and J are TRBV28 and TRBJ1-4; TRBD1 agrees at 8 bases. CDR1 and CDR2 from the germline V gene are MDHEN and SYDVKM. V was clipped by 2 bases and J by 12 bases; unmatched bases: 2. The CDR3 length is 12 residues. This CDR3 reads CASSLQQGELFF. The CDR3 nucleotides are TGTGCCAGCAGTTTACAACAGGGGGAACTGTTTTTT.

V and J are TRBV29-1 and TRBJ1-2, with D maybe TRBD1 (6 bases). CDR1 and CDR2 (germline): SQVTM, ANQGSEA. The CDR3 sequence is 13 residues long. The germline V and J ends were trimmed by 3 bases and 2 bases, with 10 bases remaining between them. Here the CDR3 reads CSVDAGGNYGYTF. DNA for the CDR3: TGCAGCGTTGATGCTGGGGGCAACTATGGCTACACCTTC.

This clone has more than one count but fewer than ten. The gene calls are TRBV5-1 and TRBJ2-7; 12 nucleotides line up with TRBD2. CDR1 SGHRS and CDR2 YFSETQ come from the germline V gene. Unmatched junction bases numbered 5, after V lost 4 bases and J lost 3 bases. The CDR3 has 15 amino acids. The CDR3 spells CASSRLAGVYYEQYF. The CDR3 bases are TGCGCCAGCAGCCGACTAGCGGGAGTGTACTACGAGCAGTACTTC. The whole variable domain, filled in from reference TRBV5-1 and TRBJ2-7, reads KAGVTQTPRYLIKTRGQQVTLSCSPISGHRSVSWYQQTPGQGLQFLFEYFSETQRNKGNFPGRFSGRQFSNSRSEMNVSTLELGDSALYLCASSRLAGVYYEQYFGPGTRLTVT.

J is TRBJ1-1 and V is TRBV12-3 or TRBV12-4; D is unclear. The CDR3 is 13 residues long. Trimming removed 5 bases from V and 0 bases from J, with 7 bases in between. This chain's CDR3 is CASSAQMNTEAFF. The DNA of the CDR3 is TGTGCCAGCAGTGCACAGATGAACACTGAAGCTTTCTTT.

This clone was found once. In nucleotides, the CDR3 is TGTGCCAGCAGCTTCGGGGCGGGGGGCAGCTACACCTTC. It is translated as CASSFGAGGSYTF. The chain employs TRBV7-8 and TRBJ1-2; tentative D call: TRBD1 (6 bases). Trimming pared 3 bases from V and 9 bases from J, leaving 14 bases between. This CDR3 region has 13 residues. Germline values: CDR1 SGHVS, CDR2 FQNEAQ.